One sample yielded the 26 T cell receptor beta chains listed below, sequenced in a study of neurological immune-mediated disorders. Via MiXCR, TCRdb re-called the 5' RACE reads, giving one row per CDR3 protein. The sample consists of around 44,000 distinct CDR3 sequences, about 14% of them appearing once. Sequencing was performed on CD4+ T cells from blood. These receptors were obtained from a woman in her sixties with HTLV-1-associated myelopathy (HAM/TSP).

This clonotype was recorded at least ten times. The chain has TRBV20-1 and TRBJ2-3; 7 nucleotides match TRBD2. Germline V gives CDR1 DFQATT, CDR2 SNEGSKA (reference sequence). J lost 3 bases, V lost 4 bases, and 10 bases had no gene match. There are 15 residues in the CDR3. Here the CDR3 reads CSANTGGGNTDTQYF. The CDR3 DNA reads as TGCAGTGCTAATACGGGAGGAGGAAATACAGATACGCAGTATTTT.

By sample share, this clonotype is medium-sized. The chain links TRBV12-3 or TRBV12-4 to TRBJ1-1, with D uncertain. The CDR3 is made up of 12 amino acids. The V end lost 3 bases, the J end lost 7 bases, and 9 bases lay between the germline ends. In DNA, the CDR3 is TGTGCCAGCAGTTTTTACGCGGGTGAAGCTTTCTTT. Its protein product is CASSFYAGEAFF.

In this sample, this clonotype turned up many times. This chain links TRBV5-5 with TRBJ1-2; 7 bases map to TRBD1. CDR1 is SGHKS and CDR2 is YYEKEE in the germline V gene (reference sequence). V lost 0 bases and J lost 4; bases outside the gene matches: 12. The CDR3 sequence is 17 residues long. CDR3 protein: CASSLEQGTILGYGYTF. The CDR3 nucleotides are TGTGCCAGCAGCTTGGAACAGGGGACAATATTAGGCTATGGCTACACCTTC.

This clonotype was observed at least ten times. CDR3 region: CASSLRQGRRNTEAFF. DNA of the CDR3: TGCGCCAGCAGCTTGCGGCAGGGAAGGCGGAACACTGAAGCTTTCTTT. The genes are TRBV5-1 and TRBJ1-1, with D maybe TRBD1 (5 bases). The germline V and J ends were trimmed by 1 base and 1 base, with 14 bases remaining between them. The CDR3 runs to 16 residues. The germline CDR1 and CDR2 sequences are SGHRS and YFSETQ. Full variable domain (remainder filled in from reference TRBV5-1 and TRBJ1-1): KAGVTQTPRYLIKTRGQQVTLSCSPISGHRSVSWYQQTPGQGLQFLFEYFSETQRNKGNFPGRFSGRQFSNSRSEMNVSTLELGDSALYLCASSLRQGRRNTEAFFGQGTRLTVV.

This chain links TRBV5-1 with TRBJ2-7; D is perhaps TRBD2 (5 bases). The CDR3 covers 11 residues. V gave up 4 bases and J gave up 7 bases, with 9 bases separating them. Germline CDR1 is SGHRS and CDR2 is YFSETQ. CDR3 amino acids: CASSLRGEQYF. CDR3 DNA: TGCGCCAGCAGCCTGCGAGGGGAGCAGTACTTC.

This clonotype has ten or more counts. The V call is TRBV20-1, the J call TRBJ2-5; D could derive from TRBD1 or TRBD2 (5 bases each). CDR3 length equals 13 residues. In germline, CDR1 is DFQATT, CDR2 SNEGSKA (reference sequence). The V gene lost 1 base and the J gene lost 5 bases, with 11 bases spanning the gap. This CDR3 is CSARAEGLETQYF. In DNA, the CDR3 is TGCAGTGCTAGAGCCGAGGGGTTGGAGACCCAGTACTTC.

The CDR3 DNA sequence: TGTGCCAGCAGCCGCCCGGGCCAGACGGTCCCCGGGGAGCTGTTTTTT. It specifies CASSRPGQTVPGELFF. The V gene is TRBV5-4, the J gene TRBJ2-2; D ambiguous. V was clipped by 4 bases and J by 6 bases, with 19 bases between them. This CDR3 is built from 16 residues. Germline V gives CDR1 SGHNT, CDR2 YYREEE (reference sequence).

This clonotype was counted at least ten times. V and J are TRBV29-1 and TRBJ1-1; unclear D gene. The CDR3 spans 12 residues. V was clipped by 0 bases and J by 7 bases, with 9 bases between them. The germline gives CDR1 SQVTM, CDR2 ANQGSEA. In DNA form, the CDR3 reads TGCAGCGTTGAAGAAGAGCACCTTGAAGCTTTCTTT. It is translated as CSVEEEHLEAFF.

This clonotype has at least ten counts. This chain links TRBV14 with TRBJ2-5; unclear D gene. This CDR3 comprises 16 residues. Germline assignment: CDR1 SGHDN and CDR2 FVKESK. Between the trimmed V and J ends, which lost 2 bases and 2 bases, there was a span of 15 bases. Here the CDR3 reads CASSQMSGQVQETQYF. The CDR3, as DNA: TGTGCCAGCAGCCAAATGAGTGGGCAGGTACAAGAGACCCAGTACTTC.

This clonotype was detected many times. DNA of the CDR3: TGTGCCAGCAGCTTTCAAATCGGGGGCGGTCAGCCCCAGCATTTT. It yields the protein CASSFQIGGGQPQHF. The V gene is TRBV5-6, the J gene TRBJ1-5; the D gene is possibly TRBD1 (6 bases). CDR1 and CDR2 from the germline V gene are SGHDT and YYEEEE. The V end lost 2 bases, the J end lost 6 bases, and 15 bases lay between the germline ends. The CDR3 has 15 residues.

This clonotype has a count of ten or more. V gene TRBV9 combines with J gene TRBJ1-1; D unclear. V was clipped by 4 bases and J by 3 bases, with 16 bases between them. Germline V gene sequence: CDR1 SGDLS, CDR2 YYNGEE. The CDR3 loop spans 15 amino acids. CDR3 nucleotide sequence: TGTGCCAGCAGCCCAGTTATGGGTACATACACTGAAGCTTTCTTT. Its translation: CASSPVMGTYTEAFF.

This clonotype has at least ten counts. The genes are TRBV7-8 and TRBJ2-2, with TRBD1 matching over 8 bases. Trimming cost V 1 base and J 2 bases; bases outside gene matches: 6. This CDR3 region has 17 residues. The germline V gene encodes CDR1 SGHVS and CDR2 FQNEAQ. The DNA for the CDR3 is TGTGCCAGCAGCTTAGACCGGGACAGGACAAACACCGGGGAGCTGTTTTTT. It translates to CASSLDRDRTNTGELFF.

This clonotype was seen many times. The CDR3 sequence: CASSLEGRRAVFPTEAFF. CDR3 DNA sequence: TGTGCCAGCAGCTTAGAGGGTCGGAGGGCAGTCTTCCCCACTGAAGCTTTCTTT. The chain recombines TRBV7-2 with TRBJ1-1; no clear D. The CDR3 sequence is 18 residues long. V lost 1 base to trimming and J lost 4 bases, with 22 bases between them. Germline V lookup: CDR1 SGHTA, CDR2 FQGNSA.

There are many counts of this clonotype. The chain employs TRBV5-1 and TRBJ1-4, with 11 nucleotides matching TRBD1. J gave up 7 bases and V 3 bases, and 2 bases lay outside the gene matches. The CDR3 covers 14 residues. Germline lookup yields CDR1 SGHRS and CDR2 YFSETQ. CDR3 coding DNA: TGCGCCAGCAGCTCCGGGACAGGGGGTGAAAAACTGTTTTTT. As protein: CASSSGTGGEKLFF.

This clonotype has at least ten counts. V usage is TRBV7-8 and J usage is TRBJ1-5; 10 bases fit TRBD1. J lost 7 bases, V lost 4 bases, and 7 bases had no gene match. Per the germline V gene, CDR1 is SGHVS and CDR2 is FQNEAQ. The CDR3 sequence is 15 residues long. The CDR3 DNA reads as TGTGCCAGCAGCTCCACCCGGGACAGGGGACAGCCCCAGCATTTT. This sequence encodes CASSSTRDRGQPQHF.

This clonotype was recorded many times. The chain uses TRBV11-2 and TRBJ2-3; 7 nucleotides agree with TRBD2. Trimming removed 0 bases from V and 2 bases from J; junction bases left unmatched: 2. The CDR3 is made up of 15 amino acids. Germline lookup yields CDR1 SGHAT and CDR2 FQNNGV. Written as DNA, the CDR3 is TGTGCCAGCAGCTTAGACGGGGGGTACACAGATACGCAGTATTTT. Amino acid sequence: CASSLDGGYTDTQYF.

This clonotype was seen ten or more times. The chain recombines TRBV5-1 with TRBJ2-7; TRBD1 agrees at 7 bases. The V segment lost 0 bases and the J segment 4 bases; nucleotides outside the gene matches: 7. Looked up from germline, CDR1 is SGHRS and CDR2 is YFSETQ. This CDR3 region has 15 residues. The CDR3 sequence is CASSLDGRGWYEQYF. The CDR3 DNA is TGCGCCAGCAGCTTGGATGGCAGGGGGTGGTACGAGCAGTACTTC. The whole variable domain, remainder taken from reference TRBV5-1 and TRBJ2-7, is KAGVTQTPRYLIKTRGQQVTLSCSPISGHRSVSWYQQTPGQGLQFLFEYFSETQRNKGNFPGRFSGRQFSNSRSEMNVSTLELGDSALYLCASSLDGRGWYEQYFGPGTRLTVT.

The sample holds many counts of this clonotype. The rearrangement joins TRBV20-1 to TRBJ2-7; TRBD2 aligns across 8 bases. The CDR3 spans 13 residues. The germline V gene encodes CDR1 DFQATT and CDR2 SNEGSKA (reference sequence). The trim removed 7 bases at V and 0 bases at J, leaving 5 bases unmatched. DNA for the CDR3: TGCAGTGTGGAGCGGGGGAGCTCCTACGAGCAGTACTTC. This translates into CSVERGSSYEQYF.

This clonotype showed up many times. V is TRBV5-1 and J is TRBJ2-7, with 7 bases fitting TRBD1. V gave up 6 bases and J gave up 0 bases; unmatched junction bases: 15. Germline lookup yields CDR1 SGHRS and CDR2 YFSETQ. This CDR3 region has 17 residues. Here the CDR3 reads CASIPSTQGDASYEQYF. The CDR3 coding sequence is TGCGCCAGCATCCCTTCAACCCAGGGGGATGCCTCCTACGAGCAGTACTTC.

This clonotype occurred many times. The chain joins TRBV5-1 to TRBJ2-7; 7 nucleotides align to TRBD2. The V and J ends lost 2 bases and 4 bases, in that order; junction bases with no gene match: 12. Per the germline V gene, CDR1 is SGHRS and CDR2 is YFSETQ. This CDR3 comprises 16 residues. The CDR3 DNA sequence: TGCGCCAGCAGCTTAAGGTCGTCCGGGAGGAATTACGAGCAGTACTTC. This translates into CASSLRSSGRNYEQYF.

The chain recombines TRBV6-6 with TRBJ2-5; 13 bases line up with TRBD2. Germline values: CDR1 MNHNY, CDR2 SVGAGI (reference sequence). The CDR3 runs to 15 residues. Germline trimming cut 4 bases from V and 6 bases from J; bases unmatched to any gene: 5. The DNA of the CDR3 is TGTGCCAGCAGTTCAGGACTAGCGGGGGCCAAGACCCAGTACTTC. Its protein is CASSSGLAGAKTQYF.

At least ten counts were recorded for this clonotype. CDR3 protein: CASSLPPDGADTQYF. The CDR3 coding sequence is TGTGCCAGCAGCTTACCCCCCGACGGGGCAGATACGCAGTATTTT. This chain connects TRBV7-2 to TRBJ2-3, with D maybe TRBD2 (5 bases). CDR1 and CDR2 (germline): SGHTA, FQGNSA. The CDR3 loop spans 15 amino acids. V was trimmed by 2 bases and J by 4 bases, leaving 13 bases between them. The full variable domain, rest sourced from reference TRBV7-2 and TRBJ2-3, is GAGVSQSPSNKVTEKGKDVELRCDPISGHTALYWYRQSLGQGLEFLIYFQGNSAPDKSGLPSDRFSAERTGGSVSTLTIQRTQQEDSAVYLCASSLPPDGADTQYFGPGTRLTVL.

The sample holds many counts of this clonotype. This sequence joins TRBV4-1 and TRBJ2-1; 7 positions match TRBD1. This CDR3 is 16 amino acids long. Germline values: CDR1 MGHRA, CDR2 YSYEKL. The trim removed 0 bases at V and 7 bases at J, leaving 9 bases unmatched. The CDR3 sequence is CASSQDRGQVTNEQFF. The CDR3 DNA reads as TGCGCCAGCAGCCAAGATCGTGGACAGGTGACTAATGAGCAGTTCTTC.

This clonotype was found many times. This chain connects TRBV20-1 to TRBJ2-7; 12 nucleotides match TRBD2. J lost 6 bases, V lost 3 bases, and 9 bases had no gene match. Germline V lookup: CDR1 DFQATT, CDR2 SNEGSKA (reference sequence). The CDR3 has 15 residues. In DNA, the CDR3 is TGCAGTGCTAGGGGTTGGGGACTAGCGGGCCTCGAGCAGTACTTC. Its protein is CSARGWGLAGLEQYF.

This clonotype was seen at least ten times. The chain couples TRBV20-1 to TRBJ2-1; the match to TRBD2 covers 9 bases. The CDR3 has 21 residues. CDR1 DFQATT and CDR2 SNEGSKA come from the germline V gene (reference sequence). Trimming took 0 bases from V and 0 from J; bases not matched to a gene: 18. CDR3 in DNA: TGCAGTGCTAGAGACGGGACTAGCCCCCGGCGCTGGACCAGCTCCTACAATGAGCAGTTCTTC. Protein product: CSARDGTSPRRWTSSYNEQFF.

This clonotype occurred many times. J is TRBJ2-2 and V is TRBV7-2; possible D gene TRBD1, 6 bases. The length of the CDR3 is 14 residues. Germline CDR1 is SGHTA and CDR2 is FQGNSA. The germline V and J ends were trimmed by 4 bases and 1 base, with 7 bases remaining between them. CDR3 bases: TGTGCCAGCAGCTCGGGACAGAACACCGGGGAGCTGTTTTTT. Protein sequence: CASSSGQNTGELFF.